The subject of this entry is one T cell receptor beta chain. Methods used by the authors: Reference gene primer amplification in the assay estimated nucleated cell counts. Profiled with immunoSEQ multiplex PCR; TCRdb holds only in-frame clones, not every one. V and J calls and clone size are those listed in that table; D and trimming were worked out from the DNA. The table shows roughly 71,000 clones, with roughly 85% occurring only once. This specimen comes from a study of blood T cell repertoires in COVID-19. On the study more broadly: Samples taken during acute and convalescent COVID-19 were collected in the United States, Italy and Spain. The analysed material was cDNA or gDNA that came from T cells, B-cell-depleted T cells, or PBMCs.

The TCR was taken from a man in his fifties or sixties with acute or convalescent COVID-19. The material sequenced was peripheral blood.

The chain's CDR3 is CAISDPDRAQETQYF. The CDR3, as DNA: TGTGCCATCAGTGACCCCGACAGGGCCCAAGAGACCCAGTACTTC. This rearrangement joins TRBV10-3 to TRBJ2-5; 7 bases map to TRBD1. The length of the CDR3 is 15 residues. V shed 3 bases, J shed 1 base, and the junction held 5 bases outside the gene matches. Germline values: CDR1 ENHRY, CDR2 SYGVKD.